This TCR beta chain was recorded in a study of CD8 T cells in ankylosing spondylitis. With V trimmed by 6 bases and J by 1 base, 3 bases remained unmatched. The CDR3 is 14 amino acids. CDR1 and CDR2 from the germline V gene are MNHNS and SASEGT. TCRdb processed the 5' RACE reads anew with MiXCR; each CDR3 protein has one entry. The table lists 300,000 to 350,000 distinct CDR3 sequences, less than 25% of them singletons. The rearrangement uses TRBV6-1 and TRBJ1-1, with 9 nucleotides matching TRBD1. The receptor was derived from a female donor with ankylosing spondylitis or in good health (not recorded which). The sample was blood, either unsorted or a sorted T cell fraction (not recorded which). The CDR3 spells CASSDRGANTEAFF. The DNA for the CDR3 is TGTGCCAGCAGCGACAGGGGGGCGAACACTGAAGCTTTCTTT.